The 5 T cell receptor beta chains given below trace back to one sample, sequenced in a study of T cell responses to AZD1222 COVID-19 vaccine. This table comes from immunoSEQ multiplex PCR, and its TCRdb copy is limited to in-frame clones, with some not included. This table has about 120,000 clones, about 90% appearing once. The sample was peripheral blood, taken on day 0 of AZD1222 vaccination. These receptors were collected from an adult in good health.

The chain employs TRBV18 and TRBJ1-2; D is unclear. The CDR3 spans 13 residues. V lost 3 bases to trimming and J lost 4 bases, with 9 bases between them. CDR1 and CDR2 (germline): KGHSH, LQKENI. The CDR3 spells CASSPDGTYGYTF. CDR3 DNA sequence: TGTGCCAGCTCACCCGACGGCACCTATGGCTACACCTTC.

The rearrangement joins TRBV27 to TRBJ2-1; D is possibly TRBD1 (6 bases). The length of the CDR3 is 16 residues. Trimming cost V 2 bases and J 5 bases, with 16 bases left between them. The germline gives CDR1 MNHEY, CDR2 SMNVEV (reference sequence). DNA for the CDR3: TGTGCCAGCAGTTTAGGGGCCGGGACACTTAACAATGAGCAGTTCTTC. Protein: CASSLGAGTLNNEQFF.

This clone has more than one count but fewer than ten. J is TRBJ1-3 and V is TRBV2; D not certain. Trimming stripped 9 bases from V and 2 bases from J, with 14 bases between. The CDR3 has 14 amino acids. Germline V gene lookup returns CDR1 SNHLY and CDR2 FYNNEI. The CDR3 DNA is TGTGCCAGTGGGGTGCCGAACACTGGAAACACCATATATTTT. Protein: CASGVPNTGNTIYF.

The chain has TRBV5-6 and TRBJ1-2, with D unclear. The V end was cut by 6 bases, the J end by 4 bases, with 16 bases between. The CDR3 consists of 14 residues. Germline values: CDR1 SGHDT, CDR2 YYEEEE. CDR3 region: CASNVMRNSYGYTF. CDR3 DNA: TGTGCCAGCAATGTTATGAGAAATTCCTATGGCTACACCTTC. Looking up the rest from reference TRBV5-6 and TRBJ1-2 gives the full variable domain: DAGVTQSPTHLIKTRGQQVTLRCSPKSGHDTVSWYQQALGQGPQFIFQYYEEEERQRGNFPDRFSGHQFPNYSSELNVNALLLGDSALYLCASNVMRNSYGYTFGSGTRLTVV.

This clone was seen just once. The chain uses TRBV7-8 and TRBJ1-1; D unresolved. The CDR3 runs to 11 residues. V was cut by 1 base and J by 11 bases, with 8 bases left in between. The V gene's germline CDR1 is SGHVS and CDR2 FQNEAQ. In nucleotides, the CDR3 is TGTGCCAGCAGCTTAGGAAACTACGCTTTCTTT. Amino acid sequence: CASSLGNYAFF.